The next 23 T cell receptor beta chains were all read from a single sample in a study of blood T cell repertoires in COVID-19. Produced via immunoSEQ multiplex PCR; TCRdb's table is partial and in-frame only. Among some 290,000 clones, roughly nine tenths were seen once, and the ten largest hold over 8.5%. Source material: peripheral blood. The source is a woman in her thirties with COVID-19, enrolled during active disease.

The chain combines TRBV6-5 with TRBJ1-2; 10 bases map to TRBD1. Germline V gene sequence: CDR1 MNHEY, CDR2 SVGAGI. The CDR3 loop spans 14 amino acids. V gave up 6 bases and J gave up 7 bases; unmatched junction bases: 8. Written as DNA, the CDR3 is TGTGCCAGCAGCTCCTGGACAGGGGGAGGTGGCTACACCTTC. Protein sequence: CASSSWTGGGGYTF.

The chain links TRBV6-6 to TRBJ2-1; 8 bases match TRBD2. The CDR3 contains 16 residues. With V trimmed by 1 base and J by 5 bases, 7 bases remained unmatched. The germline CDR1 and CDR2 sequences are MNHNY and SVGAGI (reference sequence). The CDR3 DNA reads as TGTGCCAGCAGTTACTACAGCGGGGGAGACGACAATGAGCAGTTCTTC. It translates to CASSYYSGGDDNEQFF.

This clone was seen more than once but under ten times. This chain joins TRBV7-9 and TRBJ1-1; 9 positions agree with TRBD1. J gave up 5 bases and V 5 bases, and 9 bases lay outside the gene matches. Germline V gene data show CDR1 as SEHNR and CDR2 as FQNEAQ (reference sequence). This CDR3 has 15 amino acids. The CDR3 reads CASSNYRGQGTEAFF. The CDR3 DNA is TGTGCCAGCAGCAATTACAGGGGGCAGGGAACTGAAGCTTTCTTT.

The chain couples TRBV5-1 to TRBJ1-1; 8 bases align to TRBD1. Germline V gene lookup returns CDR1 SGHRS and CDR2 YFSETQ. The CDR3 spans 16 residues. The junction had 10 bases not matched to a gene; V was cut back by 0 bases and J by 6 bases. The CDR3 bases are TGCGCCAGCAGCTTGGGGCAGGGGGCGTCGGCGGCTGAAGCTTTCTTT. Translation: CASSLGQGASAAEAFF.

The rearrangement links TRBV4-2 to TRBJ2-5; 8 bases align to TRBD2. The CDR3 has 17 amino acids. Germline values: CDR1 LGHNA, CDR2 YNFKEQ. V lost 0 bases to trimming and J lost 4 bases; unmatched junction nucleotides: 10. The CDR3 sequence: CASSQDPAGGEGETQYF. The CDR3 DNA is TGTGCCAGCAGCCAAGATCCGGCCGGGGGGGAGGGAGAGACCCAGTACTTC.

The chain is built from TRBV28 and TRBJ1-6; tentatively, D is TRBD1 (5 bases). Germline-derived CDR1 and CDR2 are MDHEN and SYDVKM. V dropped 7 bases and J dropped 4 bases, with 11 bases sitting between them. This CDR3 spans 14 amino acids. The DNA for the CDR3 is TGTGCCAGCAAGGATCAGGGATATAATTCACCCCTCCACTTT. This codes for CASKDQGYNSPLHF.

This clone was seen a single time. The chain has TRBV19 and TRBJ1-2, with TRBD1 matching over 7 bases. Germline V gene data show CDR1 as LNHDA and CDR2 as SQIVND (reference sequence). The CDR3 is made up of 15 amino acids. The J segment lost 4 bases and the V segment lost 3 bases, leaving 8 bases of the junction unmatched. DNA of the CDR3: TGTGCCAGTAGTATTACAGGGGATTCGGTCTATGGCTACACCTTC. Protein: CASSITGDSVYGYTF.

The chain couples TRBV4-1 to TRBJ1-2; D possibly corresponds to TRBD1 (5 bases). The V end was cut by 4 bases, the J end by 2 bases, with 8 bases between. The CDR3 covers 13 residues. Germline loops: CDR1 MGHRA, CDR2 YSYEKL. The CDR3 spells CASSLGGNYGYTF. The CDR3, as DNA: TGCGCCAGCAGCCTCGGGGGGAACTATGGCTACACCTTC.

The V call is TRBV18, the J call TRBJ1-2; 7 nucleotides line up with TRBD1. The germline V gene encodes CDR1 KGHSH and CDR2 LQKENI. The CDR3 consists of 14 residues. J lost 2 bases, V lost 1 base, and 1 base had no gene match. The CDR3 is CASSPRGQNYGYTF. The CDR3 bases are TGTGCCAGCTCACCACGGGGACAGAACTATGGCTACACCTTC.

This rearrangement joins TRBV6-5 to TRBJ2-1, with 9 positions matching TRBD1. The junction had 4 bases not matched to a gene; V was cut back by 2 bases and J by 5 bases. Per the germline V gene, CDR1 is MNHEY and CDR2 is SVGAGI. The CDR3 spans 15 residues. The CDR3 DNA reads as TGTGCCAGCAGTTACGCACAGGGGGCCCACAATGAGCAGTTCTTC. Translated: CASSYAQGAHNEQFF.

The chain links TRBV5-1 to TRBJ1-2; D possibly corresponds to TRBD1 (5 bases). From germline, CDR1 is SGHRS and CDR2 YFSETQ. CDR3 length: 12 amino acids. V lost 0 bases to trimming and J lost 8 bases, with 8 bases between them. The CDR3 is CASSLGQGGYTF. The CDR3 DNA sequence: TGCGCCAGCAGCTTGGGGCAGGGCGGCTACACCTTC.

The CDR3 loop is CARYSGRLRSGANVLTF. The DNA for the CDR3 is TGTGCCAGATATTCTGGTCGTTTGCGCTCTGGGGCCAACGTCCTGACTTTC. V usage is TRBV5-8 and J usage is TRBJ2-6; D is ambiguous. V was trimmed by 8 bases and J by 0 bases, leaving 18 bases between them. Germline lookup yields CDR1 SGHTS and CDR2 YDEGEE. The CDR3 has 17 amino acids.

V gene TRBV19 combines with J gene TRBJ2-7, with 10 nucleotides matching TRBD1. Germline values: CDR1 LNHDA, CDR2 SQIVND (reference sequence). The CDR3 runs to 15 residues. Losses at the gene ends were 3 bases for V and 4 bases for J; bases not matched to a gene: 6. CDR3 amino acids: CASSMGTGALYEQYF. The CDR3 nucleotides are TGTGCCAGTAGTATGGGGACAGGGGCGCTATACGAGCAGTACTTC. Looking up the rest from reference TRBV19 and TRBJ2-7 gives the full variable domain: DGGITQSPKYLFRKEGQNVTLSCEQNLNHDAMYWYRQDPGQGLRLIYYSQIVNDFQKGDIAEGYSVSREKKESFPLTVTSAQKNPTAFYLCASSMGTGALYEQYFGPGTRLTVT.

The V and J genes are TRBV28 and TRBJ1-1; 8 nucleotides match TRBD1. The V and J ends lost 4 bases and 6 bases, in that order; junction bases with no gene match: 10. This CDR3 region has 15 residues. Looked up from germline, CDR1 is MDHEN and CDR2 is SYDVKM. CDR3 sequence: CASSYLADRVAEAFF. CDR3 coding DNA: TGTGCCAGCAGTTACCTCGCGGACAGGGTAGCTGAAGCTTTCTTT.

This clone was seen a handful of times. V is TRBV19 and J is TRBJ2-1; possible D gene TRBD1, 5 bases. This CDR3 region has 12 residues. Trimming removed 4 bases from V and 4 bases from J, with 5 bases in between. The germline gives CDR1 LNHDA, CDR2 SQIVND (reference sequence). The CDR3 loop reads CASSKGYNEQFF. For the CDR3, the DNA is TGTGCCAGTAGTAAGGGGTACAATGAGCAGTTCTTC. The full variable domain, its missing parts supplied by reference TRBV19 and TRBJ2-1, is DGGITQSPKYLFRKEGQNVTLSCEQNLNHDAMYWYRQDPGQGLRLIYYSQIVNDFQKGDIAEGYSVSREKKESFPLTVTSAQKNPTAFYLCASSKGYNEQFFGPGTRLTVL.

Here the CDR3 reads CATADSVNTEAFF. Written as DNA, the CDR3 is TGTGCCACCGCGGACAGTGTAAACACTGAAGCTTTCTTT. The chain links TRBV19 to TRBJ1-1; D may be TRBD1 (6 bases). Germline V CDR1 and CDR2: LNHDA, SQIVND (reference sequence). Trimming stripped 10 bases from V and 2 bases from J, with 14 bases between. The CDR3 spans 13 residues.

This clone came up once. The chain carries TRBV13 and TRBJ1-1; maybe TRBD1 (6 bases). The germline V gene has CDR1 PRHDT and CDR2 FYEKMQ (reference sequence). The CDR3 loop spans 13 amino acids. Trimming cost V 5 bases and J 11 bases, with 18 bases left between them. The CDR3, as DNA: TGTGCCAGCAGCCCCCACCCCAGGGGAGCGGCTTTCTTT. Encoded protein: CASSPHPRGAAFF. Full variable domain (remainder filled in from reference TRBV13 and TRBJ1-1): AAGVIQSPRHLIKEKRETATLKCYPIPRHDTVYWYQQGPGQDPQFLISFYEKMQSDKGSIPDRFSAQQFSDYHSELNMSSLELGDSALYFCASSPHPRGAAFFGQGTRLTVV.

This sequence joins TRBV7-8 and TRBJ1-1, with no clear D. V lost 5 bases, J lost 4 bases, and 11 bases lay in between. Germline CDR1 and CDR2: SGHVS and FQNEAQ. CDR3 size: 13 residues. CDR3 bases: TGTGCCAGCAGCCCCCTGGAGGGCACTGAAGCTTTCTTT. Amino acids: CASSPLEGTEAFF.

The rearrangement links TRBV19 to TRBJ2-3; D is undetermined. This CDR3 has 14 amino acids. Trimming took off 3 bases at V and 0 bases at J, with 7 bases between the two ends. Germline CDR1 LNHDA, CDR2 SQIVND (reference sequence). The DNA of the CDR3 is TGTGCCAGTAGTATTATGGCCAGCACAGATACGCAGTATTTT. Protein: CASSIMASTDTQYF.

The rearrangement joins TRBV6-4 to TRBJ1-1, with D possibly being TRBD1 (5 bases). This CDR3 has 14 residues. V was cut by 0 bases and J by 10 bases, with 15 bases left in between. Germline V gene lookup returns CDR1 MRHNA and CDR2 SNTAGT. The CDR3, as DNA: TGTGCCAGCAGTGACTCGGGGGACTCAAGAACAGCTTTCTTT. It specifies CASSDSGDSRTAFF.

This chain connects TRBV6-5 to TRBJ1-1; D is unresolved. The CDR3 sequence is 14 residues long. Germline V gene data show CDR1 as MNHEY and CDR2 as SVGAGI. V was pared by 6 bases and J by 0 bases, with 11 bases between. In nucleotides, the CDR3 is TGTGCCAGCAGGCCGGACTTCATGAACACTGAAGCTTTCTTT. Amino acids: CASRPDFMNTEAFF.

The chain joins TRBV12-5 to TRBJ2-7, with 10 bases matching TRBD1. CDR1 and CDR2 (germline): LGHNT, FRNRAP. Losses at the gene ends were 5 bases for V and 6 bases for J; bases not matched to a gene: 7. This CDR3 contains 14 residues. CDR3 in DNA: TGTGCTAGTGGTCCCGGGGACAGGGGATCCGAGCAGTACTTC. Translation gives CASGPGDRGSEQYF.

This chain uses TRBV10-1 with TRBJ1-2, with TRBD1 matching over 7 bases. There are 16 residues in the CDR3. The junction had 15 bases not matched to a gene; V was cut back by 4 bases and J by 7 bases. Germline CDR1 and CDR2: WNHNN and SYGVQD (reference sequence). The CDR3 nucleotides are TGCGCCAGCAGTGGCCACGGGCAGGGGGGTATAGGTGGCTACACCTTC. Translated: CASSGHGQGGIGGYTF.